The source of this TCR beta chain is a study of blood T cell repertoires in COVID-19. Original processing methods: Reference gene primer amplification gave estimated nucleated cell counts. Some clones are missing from TCRdb's copy, which holds only in-frame ones; the method was immunoSEQ multiplex PCR. That table supplies the V and J calls and clone size; D and trimming were determined from the DNA. The sample comprises tens of thousands of clones, around 91% of which are singletons, and roughly 8% rests with the top ten. The sample holds a few counts of this clone. The CDR3 loop spans 15 amino acids. Trimming took off 3 bases at V and 3 bases at J, with 14 bases between the two ends. CDR1 is SEHNR and CDR2 is FQNEAQ in the germline V gene (reference sequence).

Input material: peripheral blood. This chain uses TRBV7-9 with TRBJ2-5; D perhaps matches TRBD1 (5 bases). This TCR was recovered from a human donor in a cohort sampled during active COVID-19. CDR3 sequence (DNA): TGTGCCAGCAGCTTTTCCTCCACAGGCGAAGAGACCCAGTACTTC. Residues: CASSFSSTGEETQYF.